One and the same sample provided the 17 T cell receptor beta chains below, sequenced in a study of PD-1 blockade in classical Hodgkin lymphoma. Some clones are missing from TCRdb's copy, which holds only in-frame ones; the method was immunoSEQ multiplex PCR. The sample consists of tens of thousands of clones, roughly 90% of them appearing once. This sample's time point: newly diagnosed, previously untreated cHL patient sample. Magnetic negative selection purified CD4+ T cells from thawed PBMCs. Input material: CD4+ T cells from blood. These receptors all stem from a human donor with classical Hodgkin lymphoma.

This chain connects TRBV7-7 to TRBJ2-1, with 11 positions matching TRBD2. This CDR3 has 17 residues. The V gene's germline CDR1 is SSHAT and CDR2 FNYEAQ (reference sequence). V dropped 5 bases and J dropped 6; count of bases not matched to a gene: 12. The CDR3 region is CASSPTSGSLNSNEQFF. CDR3 bases: TGTGCCAGCAGCCCCACTAGCGGGAGCTTAAATAGCAATGAGCAGTTCTTC.

The rearrangement uses TRBV5-1 and TRBJ2-1; D assignment may be TRBD1 or TRBD2 (6 bases each). The CDR3 spans 17 residues. Trimming took off 3 bases at V and 7 bases at J, with 23 bases between the two ends. CDR1 is SGHRS, CDR2 YFSETQ, per germline. The CDR3 DNA reads TGCGCCAGCAGCTCCGGACGATTAATAACGGGGGCAAATGAGCAGTTCTTC. It codes for CASSSGRLITGANEQFF.

Worth noting for this clone: Distinct nucleotide sequences in the sample also encode this CDR3. The V gene is TRBV29-1, the J gene TRBJ2-5; possible D gene TRBD2, 6 bases. Germline loops: CDR1 SQVTM, CDR2 ANQGSEA. The CDR3 length is 12 residues. The ends were cut back, 4 bases at V and 2 bases at J, with 8 bases in the middle. CDR3 loop: CSVGGLQETQYF. The CDR3 DNA reads as TGCAGCGTTGGGGGACTTCAAGAGACCCAGTACTTC.

The genes are TRBV6-6 and TRBJ2-7; 7 bases map to TRBD2. Trimming at V came to 1 base and at J to 0 bases, leaving 6 bases not matched to a gene. The CDR3 has 16 amino acids. Germline lookup yields CDR1 MNHNY and CDR2 SVGAGI (reference sequence). The CDR3 region is CASSYYQSGISYEQYF. Here the CDR3 DNA reads TGTGCCAGCAGTTACTACCAAAGCGGGATCTCCTACGAGCAGTACTTC.

The chain links TRBV5-6 to TRBJ2-7, with 8 bases identical to TRBD1. Looked up from germline, CDR1 is SGHDT and CDR2 is YYEEEE. This CDR3 has 14 residues. V lost 4 bases and J lost 1; bases outside the gene matches: 4. In nucleotides, the CDR3 is TGTGCCAGCAGCCCTAGGGACAGGTCCTACGAGCAGTACTTC. It is translated as CASSPRDRSYEQYF.

V and J are TRBV27 and TRBJ2-7; TRBD2 aligns across 7 bases. J lost 0 bases, V lost 5 bases, and 16 bases had no gene match. The germline gives CDR1 MNHEY, CDR2 SMNVEV (reference sequence). CDR3 length: 18 amino acids. CDR3 loop: CASSQIRPSSGYSYEQYF. For the CDR3, the DNA is TGTGCCAGCAGTCAGATCCGACCTTCTAGCGGTTACTCCTACGAGCAGTACTTC.

This chain links TRBV10-3 with TRBJ2-2; TRBD2 agrees at 11 bases. From germline, CDR1 is ENHRY and CDR2 SYGVKD. The CDR3 spans 16 residues. The ends lost 2 bases at V and 6 bases at J; junction bases unmatched: 5. This chain's CDR3 is CAISEILAGEAGELFF. The DNA of the CDR3 is TGTGCCATCAGTGAGATACTAGCGGGAGAAGCCGGGGAGCTGTTTTTT.

The chain joins TRBV7-2 to TRBJ2-2; 8 bases map to TRBD1. J was trimmed by 6 bases and V by 4 bases; bases with no gene match: 4. This CDR3 region has 14 residues. Germline V lookup: CDR1 SGHTA, CDR2 FQGNSA. The CDR3 DNA reads as TGTGCCAGCAGCTCCAGACAGGGGTCCGGGGAGCTGTTTTTT. It translates to CASSSRQGSGELFF.

The rearrangement links TRBV9 to TRBJ1-4, with D possibly being TRBD1 (5 bases). V lost 0 bases and J 7 bases, leaving 13 bases between the germline ends. The germline gives CDR1 SGDLS, CDR2 YYNGEE. CDR3 length equals 15 residues. CDR3 sequence reads: CASSVGGQGGEKLFF. DNA of the CDR3: TGTGCCAGCAGCGTAGGAGGTCAGGGAGGTGAAAAACTGTTTTTT.

J is TRBJ2-1 and V is TRBV7-9; D unclear. CDR1 is SEHNR, CDR2 FQNEAQ, per germline (reference sequence). The CDR3 covers 12 residues. Trimming shortened V by 5 bases and J by 3 bases, and 5 bases separated the two germline ends. The CDR3 here is CASSGDYNEQFF. In DNA form, the CDR3 reads TGTGCCAGCAGCGGGGACTACAATGAGCAGTTCTTC.

The rearrangement uses TRBV28 and TRBJ2-7; TRBD1 might be the D (6 bases). Trimming stripped 5 bases from V and 4 bases from J, with 6 bases between. In germline, CDR1 is MDHEN, CDR2 SYDVKM. There are 11 residues in the CDR3. CDR3 loop: CASSQGYEQYF. The DNA for the CDR3 is TGTGCCAGCAGTCAGGGGTACGAGCAGTACTTC.

This chain joins TRBV4-1 and TRBJ1-4; TRBD1 matches 7 bases. V lost 5 bases, J lost 3 bases, and 3 bases stayed unmatched. This CDR3 comprises 14 residues. Looked up from germline, CDR1 is MGHRA and CDR2 is YSYEKL. DNA for the CDR3: TGCGCCAGCAGCGCGGGACAGCCTAATGAAAAACTGTTTTTT. Translating it yields CASSAGQPNEKLFF.

The J gene is TRBJ2-7, the V gene TRBV6-5; TRBD1 aligns across 8 bases. This CDR3 is built from 15 residues. CDR1 is MNHEY, CDR2 SVGAGI, per germline. The V segment lost 5 bases and the J segment 5 bases; nucleotides outside the gene matches: 11. In nucleotides, the CDR3 is TGTGCCAGCAGTAGCGGCCGGACAGGGATCCACGAGCAGTACTTC. This translates into CASSSGRTGIHEQYF.

Only one count was recorded for this clone. The genes are TRBV28 and TRBJ2-7; the D gene is possibly TRBD2 (5 bases). V lost 6 bases and J 3 bases, leaving 9 bases between the germline ends. The CDR3 extends over 12 amino acids. In germline, CDR1 is MDHEN, CDR2 SYDVKM. CDR3 protein: CASSRGYYEQYF. The CDR3 DNA follows: TGTGCCAGCAGCCGCGGGTACTACGAGCAGTACTTC.

The chain joins TRBV9 to TRBJ2-2; D gene uncertain. Germline V gene data show CDR1 as SGDLS and CDR2 as YYNGEE. Trimming stripped 0 bases from V and 3 bases from J, with 15 bases between. The CDR3 has 17 amino acids. The CDR3 sequence is CASSVGDTKGYTGELFF. The CDR3 bases are TGTGCCAGCAGCGTAGGGGATACCAAAGGATACACCGGGGAGCTGTTTTTT.

This clone occurred once. This rearrangement joins TRBV7-2 to TRBJ2-3, with D perhaps matching TRBD2 (6 bases). Germline loops: CDR1 SGHTA, CDR2 FQGNSA. With 5 bases removed from V and 2 bases from J, the gap between germline ends came to 14 bases. The CDR3 extends over 15 amino acids. DNA for the CDR3: TGTGCCAGCAGCCAATCCTCGGGGGTCACAGATACGCAGTATTTT. It is translated as CASSQSSGVTDTQYF.

The chain recombines TRBV19 with TRBJ2-3; D possibly matches TRBD1 or TRBD2 (5 bases each). This CDR3 is built from 15 residues. Germline values: CDR1 LNHDA, CDR2 SQIVND (reference sequence). The V and J ends lost 6 bases and 2 bases respectively, with 15 bases between them. In DNA form, the CDR3 reads TGTGCCAGTAGGATCACCGGGACGGACACAGATACGCAGTATTTT. Amino acid sequence: CASRITGTDTDTQYF.